These 32 T cell receptor beta chains were sequenced from one sample in a study of human T cells and chemical hapten exposure. This sample's time point: patch test 2, 6 weeks after DPC sensitization. Stated treatment: therapeutic diphenylcyclopropenone sensitization with weekly scalp DPC. MiXCR, run by TCRdb on the RACE reads, gives a single entry per CDR3 protein. The table includes some 81,000 distinct CDR3 sequences, roughly 10% detected once. The sample consisted of whole blood, taken in connection with sensitization to the hapten diphenylcyclopropenone (DPC). The receptors were gathered from a man aged 18 to 29 with alopecia areata. Some clones in this sample may be carry-over from other donors' samples.

Many counts were recorded for this clonotype. The chain links TRBV24-1 to TRBJ1-2, with 7 bases matching TRBD1. The CDR3 covers 15 residues. Trimming removed 5 bases from V and 3 bases from J; junction bases left unmatched: 8. The germline V gene has CDR1 KGHDR and CDR2 SFDVKD. The CDR3 protein is CATSGRGPRDYGYTF. The CDR3 nucleotides read TGTGCCACCAGTGGAAGGGGGCCGAGGGACTATGGCTACACCTTC.

This clonotype was counted many times. In DNA form, the CDR3 reads TGCAGTGCTAGATTTCCGGGACAGCAAGAGACCCAGTACTTC. This translates into CSARFPGQQETQYF. The chain couples TRBV20-1 to TRBJ2-5; 7 bases fit TRBD1. The CDR3 has 14 residues. The V and J ends lost 2 bases and 2 bases, in that order; junction bases with no gene match: 5. Germline V gene data show CDR1 as DFQATT and CDR2 as SNEGSKA (reference sequence).

This clonotype was recorded at least ten times. V usage is TRBV5-1 and J usage is TRBJ2-7; TRBD1 might be the D (6 bases). Trimming cost V 4 bases and J 6 bases, with 20 bases left between them. Germline V gene lookup returns CDR1 SGHRS and CDR2 YFSETQ. The CDR3 is 15 amino acids. CDR3: CASSASGTIPSEQYF. The DNA for the CDR3 is TGCGCCAGCAGCGCCTCCGGGACAATCCCCTCCGAGCAGTACTTC.

This clonotype appeared a few times. The CDR3 nucleotides read TGTGCCAGCAGCCCTCAATCTGGGGCCAACGTCCTGACTTTC. It is translated as CASSPQSGANVLTF. The chain links TRBV7-8 to TRBJ2-6; D uncertain. The CDR3 spans 14 residues. Germline V gives CDR1 SGHVS, CDR2 FQNEAQ. V was clipped by 5 bases and J by 1 base, with 6 bases between them. The entire variable domain, with the rest obtained from reference TRBV7-8 and TRBJ2-6, is as follows: GAGVSQSPRYKVAKRGQDVALRCDPISGHVSLFWYQQALGQGPEFLTYFQNEAQLDKSGLPSDRFFAERPEGSVSTLKIQRTQQEDSAVYLCASSPQSGANVLTFGAGSRLTVL.

This clonotype was counted at least ten times. The V call is TRBV7-8, the J call TRBJ2-4; D gene ambiguous. The CDR3 loop spans 15 amino acids. Germline CDR1 and CDR2: SGHVS and FQNEAQ. The V and J ends lost 0 bases and 0 bases respectively, with 6 bases between them. The CDR3 nucleotides read TGTGCCAGCAGCTTAGCGTACCAAGCCAAAAACATTCAGTACTTC. Translating gives CASSLAYQAKNIQYF.

The V and J genes are TRBV29-1 and TRBJ2-3, with D maybe TRBD1 (5 bases). The CDR3 covers 14 residues. Germline assignment: CDR1 SQVTM and CDR2 ANQGSEA. Deletions cut 0 bases from V and 7 bases from J, with 14 bases between. CDR3 in DNA: TGCAGCGTTGAAGATACGGAGCAGGGAAATACGCAGTATTTT. Its translation is CSVEDTEQGNTQYF.

This clonotype was detected a few times. The chain is built from TRBV7-8 and TRBJ1-5; D is unclear. Germline V lookup: CDR1 SGHVS, CDR2 FQNEAQ. V lost 3 bases to trimming and J lost 9 bases, with 15 bases between them. The length of the CDR3 is 14 residues. The CDR3, as DNA: TGTGCCAGCAGCTTGGGAGGTCATACATGGCCCCAGCATTTT. Its translation: CASSLGGHTWPQHF.

Here the CDR3 DNA reads TGTGCCAGCACCCCATCCCTTAAGCCCACGTCGGGGGAGCTGTTTTTT. It specifies CASTPSLKPTSGELFF. The V gene is TRBV7-9, the J gene TRBJ2-2, with D hard to call. The length of the CDR3 is 16 residues. Germline CDR1 SEHNR, CDR2 FQNEAQ (reference sequence). Trimming removed 7 bases at V and 8 bases at J, with 23 bases between.

This clonotype was counted many times. V and J are TRBV9 and TRBJ2-2; 11 nucleotides agree with TRBD2. Trimming took 0 bases from V and 0 from J; bases not matched to a gene: 7. Germline lookup yields CDR1 SGDLS and CDR2 YYNGEE. This CDR3 contains 19 residues. CDR3 sequence (DNA): TGTGCCAGCAGCGTAGGGGCTAGCGGGGGGCGAACGAACACCGGGGAGCTGTTTTTT. Protein sequence: CASSVGASGGRTNTGELFF.

This clonotype was seen many times. V and J are TRBV24-1 and TRBJ2-5, with D possibly being TRBD1 (5 bases). Germline CDR1 and CDR2: KGHDR and SFDVKD. The CDR3 is 14 residues long. V was clipped by 4 bases and J by 2 bases, with 10 bases between them. CDR3 in DNA: TGTGCCACCAGTGACCCTGACAGACAAGAGACCCAGTACTTC. This translates into CATSDPDRQETQYF.

The chain is built from TRBV6-5 and TRBJ1-1; maybe TRBD1 (6 bases). CDR1 MNHEY and CDR2 SVGAGI come from the germline V gene. The germline V and J ends were trimmed by 10 bases and 1 base, with 13 bases remaining between them. This CDR3 spans 13 amino acids. CDR3 bases: TGTGCCACCCGCCAGGGGAGGAACACTGAAGCTTTCTTT. Its protein product is CATRQGRNTEAFF.

This clonotype appeared many times. The chain employs TRBV6-2 or TRBV6-3 and TRBJ2-4; the D gene is possibly TRBD1 (5 bases). The CDR3 is made up of 12 amino acids. V gave up 8 bases and J gave up 5 bases, with 10 bases separating them. The germline V gene has CDR1 MNHEY and CDR2 SVGEGT. The CDR3 loop is CASSGFQNIQYF. Here the CDR3 DNA reads TGTGCCAGCTCAGGGTTCCAAAACATTCAGTACTTC.

The table lists this clonotype with many counts. This chain connects TRBV3-1 to TRBJ2-7; 8 nucleotides align to TRBD1. The germline V gene has CDR1 LGHDT and CDR2 YNNKEL (reference sequence). Losses at the gene ends were 2 bases for V and 6 bases for J; bases not matched to a gene: 12. The CDR3 covers 16 residues. The CDR3 bases are TGTGCCAGCAGCCAAAACTCTGCCCCAGGGGGCAGCGAGCAGTACTTC. This gives the protein CASSQNSAPGGSEQYF.

This clonotype was detected a few times. This chain links TRBV7-6 with TRBJ1-2; 8 bases line up with TRBD1. The CDR3 sequence is 16 residues long. Germline CDR1 reads SGHVS; CDR2 reads FNYEAQ. V dropped 5 bases and J dropped 5; count of bases not matched to a gene: 13. The CDR3 region has the DNA TGTGCCAGCAGCCCCTCCGGAGGACAGGGCTATTATGGCTACACCTTC. Translation: CASSPSGGQGYYGYTF.

At least ten counts were recorded for this clonotype. The gene calls are TRBV5-6 and TRBJ2-3; possibly TRBD1 for D (5 bases). Trimming shortened V by 1 base and J by 6 bases, and 6 bases separated the two germline ends. The CDR3 sequence is 12 residues long. Germline V gene sequence: CDR1 SGHDT, CDR2 YYEEEE. The CDR3 is CASSLSGDTQYF. The CDR3 DNA is TGTGCCAGCAGCTTGTCAGGGGATACGCAGTATTTT.

The V gene is TRBV4-3, the J gene TRBJ1-4; tentative D call: TRBD1 (5 bases). This CDR3 contains 16 residues. V dropped 0 bases and J dropped 8 bases, with 16 bases sitting between them. Germline CDR1 and CDR2: LGHNA and YSLEER. The CDR3 is CASSQDPPGRPEKLFF. The CDR3 DNA follows: TGCGCCAGCAGCCAAGACCCTCCGGGACGACCCGAAAAACTGTTTTTT.

This clonotype has ten or more counts. The chain has TRBV4-3 and TRBJ1-2; D perhaps matches TRBD1 (5 bases). The CDR3 runs 17 residues. Germline CDR1 reads LGHNA; CDR2 reads YSLEER. Trimming stripped 1 base from V and 6 bases from J, with 21 bases between. CDR3 DNA: TGCGCCAGCAGCCAAGCGCGGTTGCTGGCAAAGGGACATGGCTACACCTTC. Translating it yields CASSQARLLAKGHGYTF.

In its sample, this clonotype was seen many times. The CDR3 reads CSASRQGYNEQFF. In DNA form, the CDR3 reads TGCAGTGCTAGTAGGCAGGGATACAATGAGCAGTTCTTC. The chain has TRBV20-1 and TRBJ2-1, with TRBD1 as a possible D gene (5 bases). The CDR3 has 13 amino acids. CDR1 DFQATT and CDR2 SNEGSKA come from the germline V gene (reference sequence). V lost 3 bases, J lost 4 bases, and 10 bases lay in between.

This clonotype occurred a few times. The chain links TRBV7-2 to TRBJ1-1; D is ambiguous. The germline V and J ends were trimmed by 5 bases and 12 bases, with 4 bases remaining between them. This CDR3 is built from 8 residues. Germline assignment: CDR1 SGHTA and CDR2 FQGNSA. CDR3 residues: CASSRTFF. The CDR3 DNA is TGTGCCAGCAGCCGTACTTTCTTT.

This clonotype was observed many times. The V and J genes are TRBV9 and TRBJ2-1; D ambiguous. Trimming removed 1 base at V and 2 bases at J, with 7 bases between. The CDR3 is 14 residues long. Germline CDR1 is SGDLS and CDR2 is YYNGEE. In DNA form, the CDR3 reads TGTGCCAGCAGCGTAACAGATACCTACAATGAGCAGTTCTTC. It specifies CASSVTDTYNEQFF.

The rearrangement joins TRBV6-5 to TRBJ2-1, with D unclear. V lost 2 bases and J 14 bases, leaving 16 bases between the germline ends. This CDR3 contains 13 residues. Per the germline V gene, CDR1 is MNHEY and CDR2 is SVGAGI. As DNA, the CDR3 is TGTGCCAGCAGTTACCGGTCAGATTCTGGGAAGTTCTTC. This codes for CASSYRSDSGKFF.

The chain links TRBV3-1 to TRBJ2-3; D is perhaps TRBD2 (6 bases). The CDR3 consists of 15 residues. CDR1 LGHDT and CDR2 YNNKEL come from the germline V gene (reference sequence). Deletions cut 2 bases from V and 1 base from J, with 10 bases between. The CDR3 DNA is TGTGCCAGCAGCCAACCGGGACTGGGCACAGATACGCAGTATTTT. It specifies CASSQPGLGTDTQYF.

This chain connects TRBV20-1 to TRBJ2-3, with 8 bases aligning to TRBD1. The CDR3 loop spans 15 amino acids. Germline CDR1 and CDR2: DFQATT and SNEGSKA (reference sequence). J gave up 5 bases and V 5 bases, and 12 bases lay outside the gene matches. CDR3 region: CSAASDREEIDTQYF. The CDR3 region has the DNA TGCAGTGCTGCATCGGACAGGGAAGAAATAGATACGCAGTATTTT.

CDR3 protein: CAISEGQVGDTQYF. The CDR3 nucleotides read TGTGCCATCAGTGAGGGACAGGTAGGAGATACGCAGTATTTT. The rearrangement joins TRBV10-3 to TRBJ2-3; TRBD1 matches at 7 bases. Looked up from germline, CDR1 is ENHRY and CDR2 is SYGVKD. CDR3 size: 14 residues. Trimming cost V 2 bases and J 5 bases; bases outside gene matches: 4.

This clonotype occurred many times. The rearrangement links TRBV7-3 to TRBJ2-1; D uncertain. V was clipped by 3 bases and J by 4 bases, with 13 bases between them. Germline CDR1 reads SGHTA; CDR2 reads FQGTGA. CDR3 length: 15 amino acids. CDR3 nucleotide sequence: TGTGCCAGCAGCTTGGTAGCTGGGTCGTACAATGAGCAGTTCTTC. This sequence encodes CASSLVAGSYNEQFF.

This clonotype came up many times. V usage is TRBV11-2 and J usage is TRBJ2-7; a possible D gene is TRBD1 (6 bases). The CDR3 totals 13 residues. V lost 0 bases and J 5 bases, leaving 8 bases between the germline ends. Per germline, CDR1 SGHAT and CDR2 FQNNGV. The CDR3 sequence: CASSLDPGDEQYV. The CDR3 coding sequence is TGTGCCAGCAGCTTAGATCCAGGGGACGAGCAGTACGTC.

The chain joins TRBV6-2 or TRBV6-3 to TRBJ2-3; possibly TRBD1 for D (6 bases). Per germline, CDR1 MNHEY and CDR2 SVGEGT. The CDR3 has 16 amino acids. The V end was cut by 2 bases, the J end by 2 bases, with 14 bases between. The CDR3 DNA is TGTGCCAGCAGTTACGCGCAGGGGCTCTTCACAGATACGCAGTATTTT. It yields the protein CASSYAQGLFTDTQYF.

The CDR3 protein is CASRFLDGEQFF. The CDR3 coding sequence is TGTGCCAGTAGGTTCCTGGACGGTGAGCAGTTCTTC. The chain uses TRBV19 and TRBJ2-1, with D unresolved. The V end was cut by 6 bases, the J end by 9 bases, with 12 bases between. The CDR3 is 12 residues long. The germline CDR1 and CDR2 sequences are LNHDA and SQIVND (reference sequence).

This clonotype was picked up a small number of times. The V call is TRBV20-1, the J call TRBJ2-2; 7 bases are a match to TRBD2. V was clipped by 2 bases and J by 6 bases; unmatched bases: 9. CDR1 and CDR2 (germline): DFQATT, SNEGSKA (reference sequence). The CDR3 has 15 amino acids. The CDR3 DNA follows: TGCAGTGCTAGATCCTGGACTAGGAATTCCGGGGAGCTGTTTTTT. Its translation: CSARSWTRNSGELFF.

V usage is TRBV4-1 and J usage is TRBJ1-2; possible D gene TRBD1, 5 bases. Germline CDR1 is MGHRA and CDR2 is YSYEKL. The V gene lost 4 bases and the J gene lost 2 bases, with 14 bases spanning the gap. CDR3 length: 15 residues. This chain's CDR3 is CASSLQDSRNYGYTF. The CDR3 DNA is TGCGCCAGCAGCCTACAAGACAGTAGGAACTATGGCTACACCTTC.

The chain employs TRBV29-1 and TRBJ1-1; D remains ambiguous. The CDR3 totals 14 residues. Trimming removed 3 bases from V and 11 bases from J, with 22 bases in between. The germline V gene encodes CDR1 SQVTM and CDR2 ANQGSEA. The CDR3 nucleotides are TGCAGCGTTGAGCCGCAGTCCGGATTGGGTGGGGCTTTCTTT. Translated: CSVEPQSGLGGAFF.

This clonotype was observed many times. V gene TRBV7-9 combines with J gene TRBJ1-5; no definite D call. Germline V CDR1 and CDR2: SEHNR, FQNEAQ (reference sequence). V was trimmed by 1 base and J by 5 bases, leaving 9 bases between them. The CDR3 sequence is 14 residues long. The CDR3 DNA sequence: TGTGCCAGCAGCTTAGACAGCTCCCATCAGCCCCAGCATTTT. It translates to CASSLDSSHQPQHF.